The text below deals with one T cell receptor beta chain. Its specificity is not known. It was with 60 Vbeta and 13 Jbeta primers that the PCR ran. Sequenced by immunoSEQ multiplex PCR; TCRdb stores in-frame clones only, minus some. The sample includes some 190,000 clones, over 80% of them seen just once. This record comes from a study of cytomegalovirus exposure and HLA in healthy donors. Study-wide context: Ancestry clustering placed 70% to 90% of over 300 genotyped donors in the Caucasian-associated cluster. Findings of the study overall: The authors listed roughly 150 TCR beta chains as cytomegalovirus-associated. Most TCR beta V segments were productive about 87% or about 30% of the time in an earlier analysis.

Germline V CDR1 and CDR2: SGHTA, FQGNSA. V was pared by 1 base and J by 5 bases, with 4 bases of the junction left unmatched. CDR3 length: 15 amino acids. The donors gave bone marrow, and they were healthy. The TCR was taken from a boy between 2 and 15 years old in good health and CMV-seronegative. V usage is TRBV7-2 and J usage is TRBJ2-1; 8 bases are shared with TRBD1. Input material: PBMCs. The CDR3, as DNA: TGTGCCAGCAGCTTAGGGGACAGGACCGACAATGAGCAGTTCTTC. It yields the protein CASSLGDRTDNEQFF.